The clone carrying this T cell receptor (beta chain) was picked up a small number of times. Its antigen is as yet unknown. The data are from a study of T cell clones after liver transplantation. TCRdb's copy holds only in-frame clones and misses some; the assay was immunoSEQ multiplex PCR. Of tens of thousands of clones listed, roughly 80% were seen once; the top ten hold about 0.79%. Overall study findings and caveats: Low donor cell numbers restricted donor-reactive repertoire measurement in a couple of subjects.

V shed 5 bases, J shed 6 bases, and the junction held 14 bases outside the gene matches. In germline, CDR1 is LNHDA, CDR2 SQIVND (reference sequence). The CDR3 spans 17 residues. The chain combines TRBV19 with TRBJ1-5; TRBD1 matches at 9 bases. The sequence was obtained from a human patient who received a liver transplant. Part of the T cells may come from the graft donor. The specimen comprised CD4+ T cells from blood, sampled 12 months after liver transplant. In DNA, the CDR3 is TGTGCCAGTAGTCCCAAACCGGGACAGGGAAAGGGTCAGCCCCAGCATTTT. The encoded protein is CASSPKPGQGKGQPQHF.